What follows are 25 T cell receptor beta chains derived from one specimen sequenced in a study of control samples from healthy donors and cancer patients. Using immunoSEQ multiplex PCR, the repertoire was profiled, and TCRdb retains in-frame clones only, with some absent. The sample contains 100,000 to 150,000 clones, roughly 86% of which appear only once. What was sequenced was blood. These TCRs come from a man between 60 and 70 years old in good health.

The V gene is TRBV7-8, the J gene TRBJ1-4, with D possibly being TRBD1 (6 bases). Germline V CDR1 and CDR2: SGHVS, FQNEAQ. Trimming removed 5 bases at V and 10 bases at J, with 20 bases between. The CDR3 has 15 amino acids. The CDR3 loop reads CASSLFATGAGKLFF. CDR3 DNA sequence: TGTGCCAGCAGCCTTTTCGCGACAGGCGCCGGAAAACTGTTTTTT. The full variable domain, with the rest looked up from reference TRBV7-8 and TRBJ1-4, is GAGVSQSPRYKVAKRGQDVALRCDPISGHVSLFWYQQALGQGPEFLTYFQNEAQLDKSGLPSDRFFAERPEGSVSTLKIQRTQQEDSAVYLCASSLFATGAGKLFFGSGTQLSVL.

This chain joins TRBV12-3 or TRBV12-4 and TRBJ1-2, with D unclear. Deletions cut 5 bases from V and 1 base from J, with 5 bases between. The CDR3 runs to 12 residues. CDR3 coding DNA: TGTGCCAGCAGTAGCCATAACTATGGCTACACCTTC. Residues: CASSSHNYGYTF.

This clone has just one count. CDR3 protein: CASSQGGRGDTQYF. In DNA form, the CDR3 reads TGTGCCAGCAGCCAAGGGGGACGGGGGGATACGCAGTATTTT. The V and J genes are TRBV3-1 (or the pseudogene TRBV3-2) and TRBJ2-3; possible D gene TRBD2, 6 bases. Looked up from germline, CDR1 is LGHDT and CDR2 is YNNKEL (reference sequence). CDR3 length: 14 residues. V shed 1 base and J shed 6 bases, with 11 bases lying between them.

The CDR3 sequence: CASSWGQQPQHF. DNA for the CDR3: TGTGCCAGCAGTTGGGGCCAACAGCCCCAGCATTTT. The rearrangement uses TRBV12-3 or TRBV12-4 and TRBJ1-5; D may be TRBD1 (5 bases). The CDR3 has 12 residues. V dropped 4 bases and J dropped 7 bases, with 8 bases sitting between them.

The chain uses TRBV10-3 and TRBJ1-1; 8 positions agree with TRBD1. The CDR3 covers 15 residues. V gave up 4 bases and J gave up 1 base; unmatched junction bases: 5. CDR1 is ENHRY and CDR2 is SYGVKD in the germline V gene. CDR3 in amino acids: CAISARQGPNTEAFF. The CDR3 coding sequence is TGTGCCATCAGTGCCCGACAGGGGCCGAACACTGAAGCTTTCTTT.

The chain has TRBV6-1 and TRBJ2-1; the D gene is possibly TRBD2 (5 bases). The CDR3 totals 16 residues. Per germline, CDR1 MNHNS and CDR2 SASEGT. The ends were cut back, 4 bases at V and 3 bases at J, with 16 bases in the middle. The CDR3 is CASSAAVRVVYNEQFF. As DNA, the CDR3 is TGTGCCAGCAGTGCAGCGGTCCGGGTTGTCTACAATGAGCAGTTCTTC.

The chain couples TRBV18 to TRBJ2-7; 8 nucleotides match TRBD1. V shed 3 bases, J shed 3 bases, and the junction held 4 bases outside the gene matches. Germline loops: CDR1 KGHSH, CDR2 LQKENI. CDR3 length: 14 residues. The chain's CDR3 is CASSPGTGYYEQYF. The CDR3 DNA is TGTGCCAGCTCACCCGGGACAGGTTACTACGAGCAGTACTTC.

The genes are TRBV19 and TRBJ1-2; weak D call: TRBD1 (5 bases). The CDR3 has 13 amino acids. Trimming left V 3 bases short and J 7 bases short, with 12 bases between. Germline values: CDR1 LNHDA, CDR2 SQIVND (reference sequence). The CDR3 loop reads CASSIQGIGGYTF. The CDR3 DNA reads as TGTGCCAGTAGTATCCAGGGAATAGGTGGCTACACCTTC.

V and J are TRBV5-1 and TRBJ1-2, with a tentative D call TRBD1 (5 bases). V was pared by 3 bases and J by 4 bases, with 13 bases between. There are 14 residues in the CDR3. From germline, CDR1 is SGHRS and CDR2 YFSETQ. CDR3 nucleotides: TGCGCCAGCAGCTCGGACGGGACCTTCTATGGCTACACCTTC. Translating it yields CASSSDGTFYGYTF.

V is TRBV7-8 and J is TRBJ2-3; D perhaps matches TRBD1 (5 bases). The V end lost 2 bases, the J end lost 4 bases, and 16 bases lay between the germline ends. CDR3 length: 16 amino acids. Germline V gene data show CDR1 as SGHVS and CDR2 as FQNEAQ. DNA for the CDR3: TGTGCCAGCAGCTTAAAAGGGGCTCTATTGTCAGATACGCAGTATTTT. It translates to CASSLKGALLSDTQYF.

The chain uses TRBV24-1 and TRBJ1-2; D is unclear. Between the trimmed V and J ends, which lost 5 bases and 1 base, there was a span of 7 bases. CDR3 length: 13 amino acids. Germline CDR1 and CDR2: KGHDR and SFDVKD. The CDR3 DNA is TGTGCCACCAGTGGGAACGGTAACTATGGCTACACCTTC. It is translated as CATSGNGNYGYTF.

This clone has only one observation. The V and J genes are TRBV6-5 and TRBJ1-5, with a possible D match to TRBD1 (6 bases). V was clipped by 7 bases and J by 3 bases, with 16 bases between them. Germline CDR1 and CDR2: MNHEY and SVGAGI. The CDR3 has 15 amino acids. The CDR3 loop is CASTQGGDNNQPQHF. The CDR3 DNA follows: TGTGCCAGCACCCAAGGAGGGGACAACAATCAGCCCCAGCATTTT.

The V call is TRBV19, the J call TRBJ2-3; a weak D match, TRBD1 (5 bases). This CDR3 spans 14 amino acids. CDR1 and CDR2 from the germline V gene are LNHDA and SQIVND (reference sequence). V was trimmed by 1 base and J by 5 bases, leaving 10 bases between them. The CDR3 DNA reads TGTGCCAGTAGTATAGGCACCCAGGGAGATACGCAGTATTTT. Its protein is CASSIGTQGDTQYF.

This chain joins TRBV4-3 and TRBJ1-4; possible D gene TRBD1, 5 bases. This CDR3 comprises 16 residues. Trimming shortened V by 1 base and J by 8 bases, and 17 bases separated the two germline ends. In germline, CDR1 is LGHNA, CDR2 YSLEER. Here the CDR3 reads CASSQGGSGGTEKLFF. The CDR3 region has the DNA TGCGCCAGCAGCCAAGGGGGGTCGGGGGGGACCGAAAAACTGTTTTTT.

V usage is TRBV30 and J usage is TRBJ2-6, with 7 positions matching TRBD1. This CDR3 comprises 16 residues. J lost 3 bases, V lost 3 bases, and 8 bases had no gene match. Germline CDR1 GTSNPN, CDR2 SVGIG (reference sequence). The CDR3 protein is CAWSLTGLGGANVLTF. CDR3 nucleotide sequence: TGTGCCTGGAGCCTGACAGGGCTAGGTGGGGCCAACGTCCTGACTTTC.

This chain joins TRBV18 and TRBJ1-2; D gene uncertain. Trimming shortened V by 5 bases and J by 0 bases, and 13 bases separated the two germline ends. This CDR3 region has 15 residues. Germline CDR1 KGHSH, CDR2 LQKENI. CDR3 nucleotides: TGTGCCAGCTCAATTGACGGAATCCCTAACTATGGCTACACCTTC. Amino acids: CASSIDGIPNYGYTF.

The rearrangement links TRBV28 to TRBJ2-7; D call uncertain. The V end was cut by 3 bases, the J end by 7 bases, with 7 bases between. This CDR3 is built from 11 residues. Germline V CDR1 and CDR2: MDHEN, SYDVKM. The CDR3 region is CASSFHGEQYF. The CDR3 region has the DNA TGTGCCAGCAGTTTCCATGGGGAGCAGTACTTC.

The chain employs TRBV7-9 and TRBJ2-3; the D gene is possibly TRBD1 (6 bases). Germline V gives CDR1 SEHNR, CDR2 FQNEAQ (reference sequence). Trimming removed 3 bases from V and 0 bases from J, with 13 bases in between. The CDR3 is 16 amino acids. CDR3 sequence reads: CASSFTGSPSTDTQYF. The CDR3, as DNA: TGTGCCAGCAGCTTCACAGGGAGCCCTAGCACAGATACGCAGTATTTT.

The V and J genes are TRBV28 and TRBJ2-7, with D perhaps TRBD1 (5 bases). CDR3 length: 11 amino acids. Looked up from germline, CDR1 is MDHEN and CDR2 is SYDVKM. The CDR3: CGTGPSYEQYF. As DNA, the CDR3 is TGTGGTACAGGCCCATCCTACGAGCAGTACTTC.

The CDR3 DNA reads as TGCGCCAGCAGCTCGACAGCAAACTATGGCTACACCTTC. Its translation: CASSSTANYGYTF. The chain uses TRBV5-1 and TRBJ1-2, with D possibly matching TRBD1 (5 bases). The V end was cut by 3 bases, the J end by 2 bases, with 8 bases between. Per the germline V gene, CDR1 is SGHRS and CDR2 is YFSETQ. CDR3 length equals 13 residues.

This clone was observed once. The chain carries TRBV10-2 and TRBJ1-2; 8 bases align to TRBD1. The length of the CDR3 is 12 residues. Germline V CDR1 and CDR2: WSHSY, SAAADI. Trimming cost V 3 bases and J 8 bases; bases outside gene matches: 2. The CDR3 coding sequence is TGCGCCAGCAGTGAACAGGGGGACGGCTACACCTTC. Amino acids: CASSEQGDGYTF.

The rearrangement joins TRBV27 to TRBJ2-7; 7 nucleotides align to TRBD1. J lost 2 bases, V lost 6 bases, and 4 bases had no gene match. Per germline, CDR1 MNHEY and CDR2 SMNVEV (reference sequence). The CDR3 contains 13 residues. The CDR3: CASRRQGPYEQYF. The CDR3 DNA reads as TGTGCCAGCAGGAGACAGGGCCCCTACGAGCAGTACTTC.

This chain uses TRBV30 with TRBJ2-3; D may be TRBD1 (7 bases). Trimming stripped 5 bases from V and 4 bases from J, with 13 bases between. CDR1 is GTSNPN, CDR2 SVGIG, per germline (reference sequence). The CDR3 is 13 residues long. Written as DNA, the CDR3 is TGTGCCTGGGCTCAGGGGGAGGCAGATACGCAGTATTTT. Amino acid sequence: CAWAQGEADTQYF.

CDR3 bases: TGTGCCAGCAGTGAGTTCGGGGGCCGGTTGGGTCCAGATACGCAGTATTTT. Translation gives CASSEFGGRLGPDTQYF. The V gene is TRBV2, the J gene TRBJ2-3; the D gene could be TRBD1 or TRBD2 (6 bases each). Trimming left V 3 bases short and J 4 bases short, with 20 bases between. This CDR3 comprises 17 residues. Germline V gene sequence: CDR1 SNHLY, CDR2 FYNNEI.

The V and J genes are TRBV4-1 and TRBJ2-7, with a weak D call TRBD2 (6 bases). Trimming removed 2 bases from V and 2 bases from J, with 13 bases in between. Germline V CDR1 and CDR2: MGHRA, YSYEKL. The CDR3 runs 15 residues. The CDR3 DNA sequence: TGCGCCAGCAGCCAACGTCCGGGACTGGCCTACGAGCAGTACTTC. It translates to CASSQRPGLAYEQYF.